One T cell receptor beta chain is described in this entry. The antigen remains unidentified. The source of the sample is a study of OX40 agonist ivuxolimab in advanced cancers. Study conclusions and caveats: On average, CD8+ T cells showed a greater number of expanded clones than CD4+.

The protocol was immunoSEQ multiplex PCR, while the TCRdb copy is restricted to in-frame clones and leaves out a portion. The sample contains roughly 82,000 clones, 80% to 90% of which appear only once. This TCR was recovered from an adult with an advanced solid tumor such as melanoma, head and neck, liver or kidney cancer. The specimen was CD4+ or CD8+ T cells sorted from blood, collected in a trial of the OX40 agonist ivuxolimab.

CDR3 residues: CASSLVRGTDTQYF. The CDR3 nucleotides are TGTGCCAGCAGCTTAGTTAGGGGCACAGATACGCAGTATTTT. The V gene is TRBV11-2, the J gene TRBJ2-3, with D unresolved. The CDR3 spans 14 residues. CDR1 and CDR2 (germline): SGHAT, FQNNGV. V was cut by 1 base and J by 1 base, with 6 bases left in between.